A selection of T cell receptor beta chains follows, all from one sample in a study of graft-versus-host responses after intestinal transplantation. Clones were read by immunoSEQ multiplex PCR, and TCRdb kept only the in-frame ones, dropping some. The sample lists nearly 100,000 clones, approximately 90% occurring once. The sequencing here drew on PBMCs, taken roughly 450 days after intestinal transplant. The receptors derive from a human patient who received an intestinal transplant, so some T cells may come from the graft donor. The CDR3 runs from the conserved cysteine through the conserved F or W. The D gene is left open where the match is weak. The listing skips clone size in some rows; elsewhere it reads once, few, many or a size class.

v_call: TRBV4-2
d_call: TRBD2
clone_size: few
j_call: TRBJ2-3
cdr3_nt: TGTGCCAGCAGCCAAGATCCTAGCGGGGGACCAGATACGCAGTATTTT
cdr3_aa: CASSQDPSGGPDTQYF

v_call: TRBV29-1
d_call: NA
clone_size: NA
j_call: TRBJ2-3
cdr3_nt: TGCAGCGTGCCCCGGCACCCAAACACAGATACGCAGTATTTT
cdr3_aa: CSVPRHPNTDTQYF

v_call: TRBV5-6
d_call: NA
clone_size: NA
j_call: TRBJ1-2
cdr3_nt: TGTGCCAGCAGCTGGGTGGAGGGGAACTATGGCTACACCTTC
cdr3_aa: CASSWVEGNYGYTF

v_call: TRBV5-1
d_call: NA
clone_size: NA
j_call: TRBJ2-3
cdr3_nt: TGCGCCAGCAGCTTGGGGTTTAGCACAGATACGCAGTATTTT
cdr3_aa: CASSLGFSTDTQYF

v_call: TRBV5-1
d_call: TRBD1
clone_size: NA
j_call: TRBJ1-1
cdr3_nt: TGCGCCAGCAGCTTGGCCTTTGGACGTGGACAGGGGGTAGGTGAAGCTTTCTTT
cdr3_aa: CASSLAFGRGQGVGEAFF

v_call: TRBV5-4
d_call: NA
clone_size: NA
j_call: TRBJ1-6
cdr3_nt: TGTGCCAGCAGCTTGGACCCACAGAATTCACCCCTCCACTTT
cdr3_aa: CASSLDPQNSPLHF

v_call: TRBV5-1
d_call: NA
clone_size: NA
j_call: TRBJ1-1
cdr3_nt: TGCGCCAGCACCACCCTCGGACCGGCGGGCACTGAAGCTTTCTTT
cdr3_aa: CASTTLGPAGTEAFF

v_call: TRBV6-6
d_call: NA
clone_size: NA
j_call: TRBJ1-4
cdr3_nt: TGTGCCAGCAGGGCGTTCCTAAAGGACGGTGAAAAACTGTTTTTT
cdr3_aa: CASRAFLKDGEKLFF

v_call: TRBV9
d_call: NA
clone_size: once
j_call: TRBJ2-2
cdr3_nt: TGTGCCAGCAGCGTAGGGTCCACCGGGGAGCTGTTTTTT
cdr3_aa: CASSVGSTGELFF

v_call: TRBV5-1
d_call: NA
clone_size: NA
j_call: TRBJ2-5
cdr3_nt: TGCGCCAGCAGCTTGGCAGGGGCTGTTTTGGAGACCCAGTACTTC
cdr3_aa: CASSLAGAVLETQYF

v_call: TRBV6-5
d_call: TRBD1
clone_size: NA
j_call: TRBJ2-3
cdr3_nt: TGTGCCAGCAGCTGGACAGGGGGGATCACAGATACGCAGTATTTT
cdr3_aa: CASSWTGGITDTQYF

v_call: TRBV7-9
d_call: TRBD1
clone_size: few
j_call: TRBJ2-5
cdr3_nt: TGTGCCAGCAGCTTACCCCATGGACAGGTAGAAGAGACCCAGTACTTC
cdr3_aa: CASSLPHGQVEETQYF

v_call: TRBV11-2
d_call: TRBD1
clone_size: NA
j_call: TRBJ2-2
cdr3_nt: TGTGCCAGCAGCAAGACCGGGACAGCGAACACCGGGGAGCTGTTTTTT
cdr3_aa: CASSKTGTANTGELFF

v_call: TRBV11-1
d_call: NA
clone_size: NA
j_call: TRBJ2-7
cdr3_nt: TGTGCCAGCAGCTCGGACCGCAAAGGGGTCGAGCAGTACTTC
cdr3_aa: CASSSDRKGVEQYF

v_call: TRBV19
d_call: NA
clone_size: NA
j_call: TRBJ1-2
cdr3_nt: TGTGCCAGTAGCTACGGGGAGATGTTCTATGGCTACACCTTC
cdr3_aa: CASSYGEMFYGYTF

v_call: TRBV19
d_call: NA
clone_size: NA
j_call: TRBJ2-3
cdr3_nt: TGTGCCACCAAAGGGGACGGATTAATCACAGATACGCAGTATTTT
cdr3_aa: CATKGDGLITDTQYF

v_call: TRBV7-8
d_call: NA
clone_size: NA
j_call: TRBJ1-1
cdr3_nt: TGTGCCAGCAGCTTGGATGACAGATGGAGCACTGAAGCTTTCTTT
cdr3_aa: CASSLDDRWSTEAFF

v_call: TRBV5-1
d_call: TRBD2
clone_size: NA
j_call: TRBJ2-7
cdr3_nt: TGCGCCAGCAGCCGTAGCGGGGGTCCCTACGAGCAGTACTTC
cdr3_aa: CASSRSGGPYEQYF

v_call: TRBV5-6
d_call: NA
clone_size: NA
j_call: TRBJ2-1
cdr3_nt: TGTGCCAGCAGCAGGCGGACCTACCGCTTCTTC
cdr3_aa: CASSRRTYRFF

v_call: TRBV4-1
d_call: TRBD2
clone_size: once
j_call: TRBJ2-5
cdr3_nt: TGCGCCAGCAGCCATGGAGGGACTAGTGAGACCCAGTACTTC
cdr3_aa: CASSHGGTSETQYF

v_call: TRBV11-2
d_call: NA
clone_size: NA
j_call: TRBJ2-2
cdr3_nt: TGTGCCAGCAGCTTTACAGACCTCACCGGGGAGCTGTTTTTT
cdr3_aa: CASSFTDLTGELFF

v_call: TRBV6-5
d_call: NA
clone_size: NA
j_call: TRBJ1-1
cdr3_nt: TGTGCCAGCAGTTACGGGGGGACTCCAGCTTTCTTT
cdr3_aa: CASSYGGTPAFF

v_call: TRBV2
d_call: NA
clone_size: once
j_call: TRBJ1-1
cdr3_nt: TGTGCCAGCACGATGGTTTTGTCGTCTGAAGCTTTCTTT
cdr3_aa: CASTMVLSSEAFF